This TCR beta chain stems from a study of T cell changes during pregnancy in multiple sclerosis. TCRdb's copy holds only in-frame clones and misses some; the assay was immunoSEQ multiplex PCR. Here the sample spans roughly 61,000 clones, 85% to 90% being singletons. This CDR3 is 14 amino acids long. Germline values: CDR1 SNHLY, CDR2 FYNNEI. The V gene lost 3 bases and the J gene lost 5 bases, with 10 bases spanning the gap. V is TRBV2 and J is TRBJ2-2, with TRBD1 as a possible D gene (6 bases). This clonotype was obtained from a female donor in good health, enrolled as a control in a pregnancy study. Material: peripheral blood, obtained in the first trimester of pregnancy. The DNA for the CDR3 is TGTGCCAGCAGTGAGCTCAGGGGAACCGGGGAGCTGTTTTTT. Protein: CASSELRGTGELFF.